Listed below are T cell receptor beta chains from one sample, sequenced in a study of blood T cell repertoires in COVID-19. Method: immunoSEQ multiplex PCR; TCRdb's copy keeps in-frame clones and lacks some. Among 90,000 to 100,000 clones listed, about 81% were seen once. Sequencing was done on a sample of peripheral blood. All receptors derive from a woman aged 60-70 years with acute or convalescent COVID-19. The CDR3 runs from the conserved cysteine through the conserved F or W. D genes are given only for firm matches.

TRBV9,TRBJ2-1,TRBD1,CASSGDRSSYNEQFF
TRBV3-1/TRBV3-2,TRBJ2-2,TRBD1,CASSHRDRPTGELFF
TRBV19,TRBJ2-1,TRBD2,CASSIIPSGGYNEQFF
TRBV10-3,TRBJ1-1,TRBD1,CAISASTGVNTEAFF
TRBV18,TRBJ1-4,TRBD1,CASSPSGTVNEKLFF
TRBV7-9,TRBJ1-6,.,CASSIGGLNSPLHF
TRBV29-1,TRBJ1-4,TRBD1,CSTRQGASEKLFF
TRBV18,TRBJ1-2,TRBD1,CASSLRDRGNYGYTF
TRBV3-1/TRBV3-2,TRBJ2-3,TRBD2,CASSPQIAGARDTQYF
TRBV7-3,TRBJ2-3,.,CASKEGVNTDTQYF
TRBV3-1/TRBV3-2,TRBJ1-2,.,CASSQEWSPPNYGYTF
TRBV10-3,TRBJ1-5,TRBD1,CAISESGTGVQPQHF
TRBV5-1,TRBJ1-1,.,CASVGAGTNTEAFF
TRBV27,TRBJ1-6,.,CASGSMSRGVSPLHF
TRBV5-5,TRBJ1-4,.,CASSLGQGYEKLFF
TRBV27,TRBJ2-3,TRBD2,CASSSWTSGGARSDTQYF
TRBV5-1,TRBJ1-5,.,CASSLGPQGNNQPQHF
TRBV6-2/TRBV6-3,TRBJ1-5,TRBD1,CASSSGTGVFNQPQHF
TRBV2,TRBJ2-2,TRBD1,CASQKGAWTGELFF
TRBV5-5,TRBJ1-1,.,CASSLVGGEAFF
TRBV29-1,TRBJ2-3,TRBD2,CSVGTSEDTQYF
TRBV2,TRBJ2-3,TRBD2,CASSPVTSHSTQYF
TRBV30,TRBJ1-4,.,CAWSVKGSMDTGNEKLFF